This T cell receptor beta chain came from a study of metastatic and nonmetastatic thyroid tumors. The overall study: Samples came from malignant and benign thyroid patients, and repertoires were compared across blood and tumor or nodule tissue. Overall study results and limits: For both blood and tumor, malignant thyroid tumors reportedly showed significantly higher TCR beta diversity than benign nodules did.

The CDR3 length is 17 residues. In germline, CDR1 is DFQATT, CDR2 SNEGSKA (reference sequence). With 0 bases clipped from V and 5 bases from J, the junction kept 7 bases outside the gene matches. Patients were all untreated before their thyroid surgery. The table lists this clone with many counts. Its target is unknown. How the authors handled the data: The study's classifier, a distant-metastasis tool for papillary thyroid cancer, was built using CDR3 differences across clinicopathological groups. TCRdb re-analyzed the PCR reads using MiXCR. The V and J calls and clone size come from TCRdb's table, not from the authors' own analysis. Found here are under 20,000 clones, about 34% of them singletons; the top ten hold about a tenth.

Input material: tumor tissue. The gene calls are TRBV20-1 and TRBJ2-5; 15 bases align to TRBD2. This TCR was sampled from a male donor with papillary thyroid cancer or a benign thyroid nodule (not recorded which). Some clones in this sample may be carry-over from other donors' samples. CDR3 DNA: TGCAGTGCTAGAGAAGGACTAGCGGGAGGGCCCCGGGAGACCCAGTACTTC. Translation gives CSAREGLAGGPRETQYF.